The 8 T cell receptor beta chains below all came from one sample that was sequenced in a study of cytomegalovirus exposure and HLA in healthy donors. With 60 Vbeta and 13 Jbeta primers, the PCR was carried out. Some clones are missing from TCRdb's copy, which holds only in-frame ones; the method was immunoSEQ multiplex PCR. Among about 170,000 clones listed, roughly 84% were seen once. The source material was PBMCs. These receptors came from a male donor in good health and CMV-seronegative.

There are a few counts of this clone. The chain carries TRBV27 and TRBJ2-3; no definite D call. CDR3 length: 13 residues. Germline CDR1 is MNHEY and CDR2 is SMNVEV (reference sequence). V gave up 1 base and J gave up 3 bases, with 5 bases separating them. DNA for the CDR3: TGTGCCAGCAGTTTATTCCTGACAGATACGCAGTATTTT. Translated, it gives CASSLFLTDTQYF.

Comments on this clone: This CDR3 is also generated by other DNA sequences in the sample. The chain is built from TRBV9 and TRBJ2-1; 9 bases are shared with TRBD1. The V gene's germline CDR1 is SGDLS and CDR2 YYNGEE. CDR3 length equals 17 residues. The J segment lost 5 bases and the V segment lost 2 bases, leaving 11 bases of the junction unmatched. CDR3 DNA: TGTGCCAGCAGCGTGGGGGGGGCGGGACAGGGTGACAATGAGCAGTTCTTC. Translating gives CASSVGGAGQGDNEQFF.

This chain connects TRBV6-5 to TRBJ1-5; no reliable D call. V lost 7 bases, J lost 5 bases, and 12 bases lay in between. CDR1 MNHEY and CDR2 SVGAGI come from the germline V gene. This CDR3 is built from 13 residues. In DNA, the CDR3 is TGTGCCAGCAAAGAGACAAAATATCAGCCCCAGCATTTT. This encodes CASKETKYQPQHF.

The V call is TRBV11-2, the J call TRBJ2-1, with TRBD1 identical over 9 bases. The J segment lost 1 base and the V segment lost 5 bases, leaving 3 bases of the junction unmatched. The CDR3 is 15 residues long. Looked up from germline, CDR1 is SGHAT and CDR2 is FQNNGV. The CDR3 is CASSPGQGSYNEQFF. In nucleotides, the CDR3 is TGTGCCAGCAGCCCGGGACAGGGTTCCTACAATGAGCAGTTCTTC.

The V call is TRBV11-3, the J call TRBJ1-1, with D possibly being TRBD1 (5 bases). Germline values: CDR1 SGHNT, CDR2 YENEEA. Deletions cut 3 bases from V and 1 base from J, with 9 bases between. This CDR3 comprises 14 residues. This CDR3 is CASSFGAGNTEAFF. The CDR3 coding sequence is TGTGCCAGCAGCTTTGGGGCAGGGAACACTGAAGCTTTCTTT. Based on the CDR3 plus reference TRBV11-3 and TRBJ1-1, the full variable domain is EAGVVQSPRYKIIEKKQPVAFWCNPISGHNTLYWYLQNLGQGPELLIRYENEEAVDDSQLPKDRFSAERLKGVDSTLKIQPAELGDSAVYLCASSFGAGNTEAFFGQGTRLTVV.

J is TRBJ2-5 and V is TRBV4-3; D ambiguous. From germline, CDR1 is LGHNA and CDR2 YSLEER. The V end lost 0 bases, the J end lost 7 bases, and 15 bases lay between the germline ends. The length of the CDR3 is 15 residues. CDR3 loop: CASSQEGRHGGTQYF. For the CDR3, the DNA is TGCGCCAGCAGCCAAGAAGGCCGTCACGGCGGGACCCAGTACTTC.

The chain recombines TRBV9 with TRBJ2-3; 7 bases agree with TRBD2. CDR3 size: 16 residues. V shed 2 bases, J shed 7 bases, and the junction held 13 bases outside the gene matches. From germline, CDR1 is SGDLS and CDR2 YYNGEE. The CDR3 loop is CASSVGGDPGVNTQYF. Written as DNA, the CDR3 is TGTGCCAGCAGCGTGGGGGGGGACCCTGGGGTAAATACGCAGTATTTT.

The chain employs TRBV6-4 and TRBJ2-1, with TRBD1 matching 7 bases. V shed 2 bases, J shed 3 bases, and the junction held 4 bases outside the gene matches. The CDR3 covers 15 residues. The V gene's germline CDR1 is MRHNA and CDR2 SNTAGT. The CDR3 protein is CASSDEGALYNEQFF. CDR3 in DNA: TGTGCCAGCAGTGACGAGGGGGCCCTCTACAATGAGCAGTTCTTC.